Only a few counts were recorded for the clone carrying this TCR beta chain. Its antigen remains unidentified. The sample is drawn from a study of CD8 T cells in ankylosing spondylitis. Study-level results: Clones linked to the disease showed a CD8+ phenotype. They occurred at relatively low frequencies in peripheral blood. Characteristic, it appeared, of ankylosing spondylitis blood was a TCR beta motif of 7 or 8 highly homologous variants. Reportedly, matched ankylosing spondylitis synovial fluid was significantly enriched for disease-linked clones.

TCRdb analysed the 5' RACE reads with MiXCR anew, one entry per CDR3 protein. The sample includes 25,000 to 35,000 distinct CDR3 sequences, 5.3% of them seen just once. Material: blood, either unsorted or a sorted T cell fraction (not recorded which). This sequence was found in a female donor with ankylosing spondylitis or in good health (not recorded which).

The CDR3 loop is CASSTSGGTQETQYF. DNA for the CDR3: TGTGCCAGCAGCACTAGCGGGGGGACCCAGGAGACCCAGTACTTC. The chain carries TRBV9 and TRBJ2-5; 12 nucleotides line up with TRBD2. The ends lost 4 bases at V and 5 bases at J; junction bases unmatched: 6. Germline CDR1 reads SGDLS; CDR2 reads YYNGEE. The CDR3 spans 15 residues.